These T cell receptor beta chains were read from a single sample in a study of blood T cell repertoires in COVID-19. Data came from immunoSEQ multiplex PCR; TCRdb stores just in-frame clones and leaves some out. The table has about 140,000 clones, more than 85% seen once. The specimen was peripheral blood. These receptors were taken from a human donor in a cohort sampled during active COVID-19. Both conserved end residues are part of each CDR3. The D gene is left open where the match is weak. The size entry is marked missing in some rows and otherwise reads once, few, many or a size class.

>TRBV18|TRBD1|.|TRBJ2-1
CASSLRTGDAYNEQFF
TGTGCCAGCTCACTACGGACAGGGGATGCCTACAATGAGCAGTTCTTC
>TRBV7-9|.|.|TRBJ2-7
CASSWGHSYEQYF
TGTGCCAGCAGCTGGGGACACTCATACGAGCAGTACTTC
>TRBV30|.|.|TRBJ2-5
CAWSGQGPETQYF
TGTGCCTGGAGTGGGCAGGGTCCGGAGACCCAGTACTTC
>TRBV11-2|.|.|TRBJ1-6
CASRPWGGGLGSPLHF
TGTGCCAGCAGGCCATGGGGAGGGGGGCTTGGTTCACCCCTCCACTTT
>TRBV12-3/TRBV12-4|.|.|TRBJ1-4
CASSGDIYEKLFF
TGTGCCAGCAGTGGGGACATTTATGAAAAACTGTTTTTT
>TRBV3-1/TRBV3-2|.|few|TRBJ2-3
CASSPGTDTQYF
TGTGCCAGCAGCCCGGGCACAGATACGCAGTATTTT
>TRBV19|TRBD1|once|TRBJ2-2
CASRQGDTHTGELFF
TGTGCCAGTAGGCAGGGGGACACCCACACCGGGGAGCTGTTTTTT
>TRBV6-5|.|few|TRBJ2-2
CASSPGTLTTGELFF
TGTGCCAGCAGCCCCGGGACACTAACGACGGGGGAGCTGTTTTTT
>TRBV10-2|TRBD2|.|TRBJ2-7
CASSELWASGDEGYEQYF
TGCGCCAGCAGTGAGCTTTGGGCTAGCGGGGATGAGGGCTACGAGCAGTACTTC
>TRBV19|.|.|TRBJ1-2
CASSRTENYGYTF
TGTGCCAGTAGCCGGACAGAGAACTATGGCTACACCTTC
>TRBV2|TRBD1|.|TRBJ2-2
CASQTGGYNTGELFF
TGTGCCAGCCAAACAGGGGGCTATAACACCGGGGAGCTGTTTTTT
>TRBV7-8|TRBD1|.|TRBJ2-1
CASSPLTGTYNEQFF
TGTGCCAGCAGCCCCTTGACAGGGACCTACAATGAGCAGTTCTTC
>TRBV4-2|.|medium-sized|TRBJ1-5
CASSQAGDQPQHF
TGTGCCAGCAGCCAAGCCGGGGATCAGCCCCAGCATTTT
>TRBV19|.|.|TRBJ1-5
CASSYRPNQPQHF
TGTGCCAGTAGCTACAGACCTAATCAGCCCCAGCATTTT
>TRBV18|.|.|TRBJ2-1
CASSPTLSYNEQFF
TGTGCCAGCTCACCAACATTATCCTACAATGAGCAGTTCTTC
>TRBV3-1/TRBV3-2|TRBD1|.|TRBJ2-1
CASSRTGPEQFF
TGTGCCAGCAGCCGGACAGGTCCAGAGCAGTTCTTC
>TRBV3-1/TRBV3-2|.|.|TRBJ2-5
CASSHVQETQYF
TGTGCCAGCAGCCATGTACAAGAGACCCAGTACTTC
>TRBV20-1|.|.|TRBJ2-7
CSARPGIEQYF
TGCAGTGCTAGACCCGGGATCGAGCAGTACTTC
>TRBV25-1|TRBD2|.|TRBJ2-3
CASSTGLYSTDTQYF
TGTGCCAGCAGTACGGGACTATATAGCACAGATACGCAGTATTTT
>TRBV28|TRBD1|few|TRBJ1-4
CASNPGQGLEKLFF
TGTGCCAGCAACCCGGGACAGGGTCTCGAAAAACTGTTTTTT
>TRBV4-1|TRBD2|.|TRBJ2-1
CASSQAPLWGEGPGNEQFF
TGCGCCAGCAGCCAAGCCCCTCTCTGGGGGGAGGGCCCCGGGAATGAGCAGTTCTTC
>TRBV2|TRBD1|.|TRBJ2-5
CASTRQGRETQYF
TGTGCCAGCACCAGACAGGGACGGGAGACCCAGTACTTC
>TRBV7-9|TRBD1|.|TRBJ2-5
CASRSGQRVETQYF
TGTGCCAGCAGATCGGGACAGAGGGTGGAGACCCAGTACTTC
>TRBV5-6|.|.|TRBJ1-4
CASSSPGTRTNEKLFF
TGTGCCAGCAGCTCTCCCGGGACAAGAACTAATGAAAAACTGTTTTTT
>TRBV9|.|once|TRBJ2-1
CASSDGKYYNEQFF
TGTGCCAGCAGCGATGGCAAGTACTACAATGAGCAGTTCTTC
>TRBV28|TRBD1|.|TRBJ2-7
CASRNRGTYEQYF
TGTGCCAGCAGAAACAGGGGGACCTACGAGCAGTACTTC
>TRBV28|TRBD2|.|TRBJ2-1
CASSLLARGREPYNEQFF
TGTGCCAGCAGTTTACTTGCCCGCGGGAGGGAACCCTACAATGAGCAGTTCTTC
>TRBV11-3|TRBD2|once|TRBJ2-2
CASRPGGLNTGELFF
TGTGCCAGCAGGCCGGGGGGATTGAACACCGGGGAGCTGTTTTTT
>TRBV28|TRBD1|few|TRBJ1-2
CASSLLDRDNYGYTF
TGTGCCAGCAGTTTATTGGACAGGGATAACTATGGCTACACCTTC
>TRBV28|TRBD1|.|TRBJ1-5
CASSGWTGLNQPQHF
TGTGCCAGCAGTGGTTGGACAGGCCTCAATCAGCCCCAGCATTTT
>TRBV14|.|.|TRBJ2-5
CASRRDLKETQYF
TGTGCCAGCAGGCGGGACTTAAAAGAGACCCAGTACTTC
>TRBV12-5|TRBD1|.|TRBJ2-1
CASGLTGSGTGKYNEQFF
TGTGCTAGTGGTTTGACAGGGTCGGGGACAGGCAAATACAATGAGCAGTTCTTC
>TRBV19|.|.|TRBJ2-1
CASSGTGSNEQFF
TGTGCCAGTAGTGGTACAGGGTCCAATGAGCAGTTCTTC
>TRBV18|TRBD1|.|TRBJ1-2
CASSPDRGLYGYTF
TGTGCCAGCTCACCGGACAGGGGGCTCTATGGCTACACCTTC
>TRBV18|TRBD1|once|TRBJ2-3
CASSGDRRSTDTQYF
TGTGCCAGCTCAGGGGACAGACGGAGCACAGATACGCAGTATTTT
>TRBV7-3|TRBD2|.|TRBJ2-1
CASSNRLAGGIGEQFF
TGTGCCAGCAGCAACCGACTAGCGGGGGGGATTGGTGAGCAGTTCTTC
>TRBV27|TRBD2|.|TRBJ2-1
CASSNIPGLAGYNEQFF
TGTGCCAGCAGTAATATCCCGGGACTAGCGGGCTACAATGAGCAGTTCTTC
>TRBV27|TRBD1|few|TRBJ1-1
CASSLIPGQGNTEAFF
TGTGCCAGCAGTCTCATACCGGGACAGGGAAACACTGAAGCTTTCTTT
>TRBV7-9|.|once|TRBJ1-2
CASSLVVEYGYTF
TGTGCCAGCAGCTTAGTCGTGGAGTATGGCTACACCTTC
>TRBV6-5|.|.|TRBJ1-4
CASSYGSRNEKLFF
TGTGCCAGCAGTTACGGGAGCCGTAATGAAAAACTGTTTTTT
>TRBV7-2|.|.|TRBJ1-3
CASSRRGGLYSGNTIYF
TGTGCCAGCAGTCGGCGGGGGGGGCTTTACTCTGGAAACACCATATATTTT
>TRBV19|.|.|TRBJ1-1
CASSTFRGTEAFF
TGTGCCAGTAGTACCTTCCGGGGGACTGAAGCTTTCTTT
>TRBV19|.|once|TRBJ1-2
CASSIDLSGGKSGYTF
TGTGCCAGTAGTATAGATCTATCCGGGGGAAAGAGTGGCTACACCTTC
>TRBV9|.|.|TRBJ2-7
CASSLDSSYEQYF
TGTGCCAGCAGCCTTGACAGTTCCTACGAGCAGTACTTC
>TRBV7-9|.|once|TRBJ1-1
CASSLARTRTEAFF
TGTGCCAGCAGCTTAGCAAGGACAAGGACTGAAGCTTTCTTT
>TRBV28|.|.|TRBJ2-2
CASSPGRVGTGELFF
TGTGCCAGCTCCCCTGGCAGGGTGGGTACCGGGGAGCTGTTTTTT
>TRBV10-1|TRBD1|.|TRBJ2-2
CASSLTGTFNTGELFF
TGCGCCAGCAGTCTGACAGGGACGTTTAACACCGGGGAGCTGTTTTTT
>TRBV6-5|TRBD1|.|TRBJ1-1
CASIRTGAKTEAFF
TGTGCCAGCATTAGGACAGGGGCGAAGACTGAAGCTTTCTTT
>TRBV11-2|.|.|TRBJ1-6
CASSLTGVSYNSPLHF
TGTGCCAGCAGCTTAACGGGGGTATCCTATAATTCACCCCTCCACTTT
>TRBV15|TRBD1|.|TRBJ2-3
CATSGRDRAETDTQYF
TGTGCCACCAGCGGCCGGGACAGGGCAGAAACAGATACGCAGTATTTT
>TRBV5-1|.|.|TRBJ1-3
CASSPGRGTTTIYF
TGCGCCAGCAGCCCGGGACGGGGGACCACCACCATATATTTT
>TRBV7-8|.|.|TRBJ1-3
CASSLSGSPSGNTIYF
TGTGCCAGCAGCTTAAGCGGCAGCCCCTCTGGAAACACCATATATTTT
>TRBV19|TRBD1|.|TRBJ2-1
CASSRQGLSYNEQFF
TGTGCCAGTAGTAGACAGGGGTTGTCCTACAATGAGCAGTTCTTC